The clone carrying this T cell receptor beta chain was counted once. Per the authors' pipeline: Amplifying reference gene primers gave estimates of nucleated cell counts. Here immunoSEQ multiplex PCR was the method, and the copy in TCRdb shows in-frame clones only, minus some. The V and J calls and clone size are taken from that table; D and trimming were inferred from the DNA. The profile shows over 150,000 clones, over 90% of them singletons. This sample stems from a study of blood T cell repertoires in COVID-19. Looking at the study overall: Acute and convalescent COVID-19 samples came from the United States, Italy and Spain. T cells, B-cell-depleted T cells, or PBMCs supplied cDNA or gDNA.

The TCR was taken from a man aged 45-65 years with acute or convalescent COVID-19. What was sequenced was peripheral blood.

The CDR3, as DNA: TGTGCCAGCAGTTTAAATTGGAGGGAGTCTAATGAAAAACTGTTTTTT. Translating gives CASSLNWRESNEKLFF. This chain joins TRBV28 and TRBJ1-4; D gene uncertain. Per the germline V gene, CDR1 is MDHEN and CDR2 is SYDVKM. V lost 2 bases, J lost 3 bases, and 13 bases lay in between. This CDR3 is 16 amino acids long. The full variable domain, with the rest looked up from reference TRBV28 and TRBJ1-4, is DVKVTQSSRYLVKRTGEKVFLECVQDMDHENMFWYRQDPGLGLRLIYFSYDVKMKEKGDIPEGYSVSREKKERFSLILESASTNQTSMYLCASSLNWRESNEKLFFGSGTQLSVL.